A selection of T cell receptor beta chains follows, all from one sample in a study of blood T cell repertoires in COVID-19. TCRdb keeps only in-frame clones here, not all; method: immunoSEQ multiplex PCR. The data show 250,000 to 300,000 clones, with roughly 89% seen just once and under 9.5% held by the top ten. Sequenced: PBMCs or T cells enriched from blood (not recorded which). All receptors derive from a man in his forties who had recovered from COVID-19. Each CDR3 is given with its conserved first and last residue. Fields, in order: CDR3 length, V gene, D gene, J gene, clone size, CDR3 protein, CDR3 DNA. A D gene is named only where the DNA matches it firmly. Expanded clones are given a class, and other clones once, few, many or no size at all.

12	TRBV3-1/TRBV3-2	-	TRBJ2-7	once	CASSQGKFEQYF	TGTGCCAGCAGCCAAGGTAAATTCGAGCAGTACTTC
13	TRBV6-5	-	TRBJ1-1	-	CASRKQGATEAFF	TGTGCCAGCAGGAAACAGGGCGCCACTGAAGCTTTCTTT
13	TRBV2	TRBD1	TRBJ1-4	-	CASRGTGGEKLFF	TGTGCCAGCAGAGGGACAGGGGGTGAAAAACTGTTTTTT
16	TRBV28	TRBD1	TRBJ2-1	-	CASSSTPTGKGNEQFF	TGTGCCAGCAGTTCGACGCCGACAGGGAAAGGCAATGAGCAGTTCTTC
13	TRBV6-5	-	TRBJ2-7	-	CASSYSRGGGQYF	TGTGCCAGCAGTTACTCGAGGGGAGGTGGGCAGTACTTC
14	TRBV2	TRBD1	TRBJ1-6	-	CASKRDRGGSPLHF	TGTGCCAGCAAGAGGGACAGGGGCGGTTCACCCCTCCACTTT
15	TRBV7-8	-	TRBJ2-2	-	CASRPNGGFGGELFF	TGTGCCAGCAGGCCTAACGGGGGTTTTGGCGGGGAGCTGTTTTTT
16	TRBV7-3	-	TRBJ2-5	-	CASSLNPGANQETQYF	TGTGCCAGCAGCTTAAATCCCGGAGCAAACCAAGAGACCCAGTACTTC
15	TRBV6-5	TRBD1	TRBJ1-5	-	CASSFDRANNQPQHF	TGTGCCAGCAGTTTTGACAGGGCAAACAATCAGCCCCAGCATTTT
13	TRBV27	-	TRBJ2-2	once	CASSFVATGELFF	TGTGCCAGCAGTTTTGTGGCCACCGGGGAGCTGTTTTTT
12	TRBV9	-	TRBJ1-2	-	CASSVIQGGYTF	TGTGCCAGCAGCGTAATCCAGGGAGGCTACACCTTC
16	TRBV2	TRBD1	TRBJ1-5	-	CASSEDRGDSNQPQHF	TGTGCCAGCAGTGAGGACAGGGGGGATAGCAATCAGCCCCAGCATTTT
14	TRBV7-6	TRBD1	TRBJ1-5	once	CASSQTGSNQPQHF	TGTGCCAGCAGCCAGACAGGGAGCAATCAGCCCCAGCATTTT
14	TRBV7-2	-	TRBJ2-1	-	CASSLVRVVNEQFF	TGTGCCAGCAGCTTAGTTCGGGTAGTAAATGAGCAGTTCTTC